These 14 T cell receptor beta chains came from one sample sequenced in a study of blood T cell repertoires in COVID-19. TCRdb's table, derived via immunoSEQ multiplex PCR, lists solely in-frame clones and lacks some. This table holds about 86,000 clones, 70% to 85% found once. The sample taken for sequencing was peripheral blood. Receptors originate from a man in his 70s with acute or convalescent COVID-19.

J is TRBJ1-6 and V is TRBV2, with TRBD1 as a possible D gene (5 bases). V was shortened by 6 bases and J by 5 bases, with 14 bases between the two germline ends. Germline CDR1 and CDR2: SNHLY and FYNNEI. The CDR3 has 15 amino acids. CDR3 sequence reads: CASRGRELNNSPLHF. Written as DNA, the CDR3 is TGTGCCAGCAGGGGGCGGGAATTAAATAATTCACCCCTCCACTTT. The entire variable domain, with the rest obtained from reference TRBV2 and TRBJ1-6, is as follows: EPEVTQTPSHQVTQMGQEVILRCVPISNHLYFYWYRQILGQKVEFLVSFYNNEISEKSEIFDDQFSVERPDGSNFTLKIRSTKLEDSAMYFCASRGRELNNSPLHFGNGTRLTVT.

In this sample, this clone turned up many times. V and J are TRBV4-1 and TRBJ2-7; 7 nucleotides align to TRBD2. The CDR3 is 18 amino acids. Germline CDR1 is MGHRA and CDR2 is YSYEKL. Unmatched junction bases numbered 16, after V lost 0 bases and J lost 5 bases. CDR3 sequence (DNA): TGCGCCAGCAGCCAAGAGCCGGGGAGCGGGGCGTTCGTCAACGAGCAGTACTTC. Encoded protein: CASSQEPGSGAFVNEQYF.

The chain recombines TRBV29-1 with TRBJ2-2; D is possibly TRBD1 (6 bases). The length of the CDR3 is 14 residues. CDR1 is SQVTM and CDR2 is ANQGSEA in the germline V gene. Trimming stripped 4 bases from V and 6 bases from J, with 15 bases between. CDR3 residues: CSVAVTGLPGELFF. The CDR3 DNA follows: TGCAGCGTTGCGGTAACAGGGTTGCCCGGGGAGCTGTTTTTT.

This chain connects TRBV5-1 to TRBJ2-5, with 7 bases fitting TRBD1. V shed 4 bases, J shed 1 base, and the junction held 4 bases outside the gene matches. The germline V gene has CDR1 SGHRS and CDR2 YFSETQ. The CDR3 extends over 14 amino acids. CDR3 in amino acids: CASSQGTAQETQYF. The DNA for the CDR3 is TGCGCCAGCAGCCAAGGGACAGCCCAAGAGACCCAGTACTTC.

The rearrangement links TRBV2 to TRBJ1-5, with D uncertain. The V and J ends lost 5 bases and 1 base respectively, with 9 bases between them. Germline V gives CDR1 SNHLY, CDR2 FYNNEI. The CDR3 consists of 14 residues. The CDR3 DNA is TGTGCCAGCAGTCAAGACGGGAGCAATCAGCCCCAGCATTTT. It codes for CASSQDGSNQPQHF.

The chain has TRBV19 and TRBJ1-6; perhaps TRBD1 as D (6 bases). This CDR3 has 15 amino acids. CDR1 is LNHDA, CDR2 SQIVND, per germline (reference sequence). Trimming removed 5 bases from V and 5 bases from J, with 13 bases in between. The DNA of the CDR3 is TGTGCCAGTAGTCAACCGGGACAAAATAATTCACCCCTCCACTTT. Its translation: CASSQPGQNNSPLHF.

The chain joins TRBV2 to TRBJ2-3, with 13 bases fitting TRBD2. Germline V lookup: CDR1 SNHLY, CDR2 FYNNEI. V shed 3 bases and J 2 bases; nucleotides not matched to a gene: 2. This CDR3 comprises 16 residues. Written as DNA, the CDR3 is TGTGCCAGCAGTGAGGGACTAGCGGGGCTCACAGATACGCAGTATTTT. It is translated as CASSEGLAGLTDTQYF.

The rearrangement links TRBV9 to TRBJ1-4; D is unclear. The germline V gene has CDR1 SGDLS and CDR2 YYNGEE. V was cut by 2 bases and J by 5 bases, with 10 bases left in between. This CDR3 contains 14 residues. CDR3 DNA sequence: TGTGCCAGCAGCGTCGCCGGAGGCAATGAAAAACTGTTTTTT. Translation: CASSVAGGNEKLFF.

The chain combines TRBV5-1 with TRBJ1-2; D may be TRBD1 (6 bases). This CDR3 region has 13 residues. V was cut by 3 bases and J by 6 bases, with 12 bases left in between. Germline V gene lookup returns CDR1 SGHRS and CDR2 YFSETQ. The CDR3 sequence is CASSSGNRDGYTF. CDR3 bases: TGCGCCAGCAGCTCGGGGAACAGGGATGGCTACACCTTC.

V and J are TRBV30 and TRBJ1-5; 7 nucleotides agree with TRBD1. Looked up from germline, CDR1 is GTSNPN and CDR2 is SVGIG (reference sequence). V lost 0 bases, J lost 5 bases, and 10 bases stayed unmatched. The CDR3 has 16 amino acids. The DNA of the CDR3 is TGTGCCTGGAGTGTACAGGGGACAATAATATATCAGCCCCAGCATTTT. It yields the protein CAWSVQGTIIYQPQHF.

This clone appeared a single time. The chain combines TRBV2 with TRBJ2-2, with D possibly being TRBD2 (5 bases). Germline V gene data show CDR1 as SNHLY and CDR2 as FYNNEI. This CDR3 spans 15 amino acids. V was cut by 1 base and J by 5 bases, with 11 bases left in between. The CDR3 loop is CASSEGRPGTGELFF. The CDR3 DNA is TGTGCCAGCAGTGAAGGGCGTCCGGGGACCGGGGAGCTGTTTTTT.

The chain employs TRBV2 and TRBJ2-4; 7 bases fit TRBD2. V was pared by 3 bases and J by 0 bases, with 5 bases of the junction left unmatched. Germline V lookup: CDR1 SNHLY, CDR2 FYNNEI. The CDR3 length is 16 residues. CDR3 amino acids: CASSEGAGRAKNIQYF. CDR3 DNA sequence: TGTGCCAGCAGTGAGGGAGCGGGGCGAGCCAAAAACATTCAGTACTTC.

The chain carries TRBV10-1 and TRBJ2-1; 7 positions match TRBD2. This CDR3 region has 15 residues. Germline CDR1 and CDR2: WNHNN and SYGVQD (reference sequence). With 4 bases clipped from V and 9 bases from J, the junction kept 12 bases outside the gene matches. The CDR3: CASSAKGLGKGEQFF. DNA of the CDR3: TGCGCCAGCAGTGCTAAAGGACTAGGGAAAGGTGAGCAGTTCTTC.

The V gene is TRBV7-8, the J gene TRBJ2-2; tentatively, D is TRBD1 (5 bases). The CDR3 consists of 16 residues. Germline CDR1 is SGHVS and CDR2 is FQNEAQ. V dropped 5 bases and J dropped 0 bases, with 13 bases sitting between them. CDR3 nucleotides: TGTGCCAGCAGCACACAGGACCCTGCGAACACCGGGGAGCTGTTTTTT. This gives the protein CASSTQDPANTGELFF. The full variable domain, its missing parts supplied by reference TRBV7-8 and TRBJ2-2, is GAGVSQSPRYKVAKRGQDVALRCDPISGHVSLFWYQQALGQGPEFLTYFQNEAQLDKSGLPSDRFFAERPEGSVSTLKIQRTQQEDSAVYLCASSTQDPANTGELFFGEGSRLTVL.